This T cell receptor beta chain was identified in a study of beta chain features in type 1 diabetes. Whole-study results and caveats: Patients and controls would be equally affected if PCR favored shorter templates. Reads derived from cDNA could over-represent cells showing high TCR expression. Lower insertion and higher deletion counts appeared at VDJ junctions in type 1 diabetes patients. Still unanswered here is whether HLA type influences TCRB rearrangement.

cDNA synthesis used the whole RNA isolate, giving expressed TCRB sequences. The table came from immunoSEQ multiplex PCR; TCRdb's copy has only in-frame clones and leaves some out. The sample lists about 250,000 clones, 14% occurring once. Germline V gene sequence: CDR1 SGHTA, CDR2 FQGNSA. Trimming removed 4 bases at V and 1 base at J, with 7 bases between. The CDR3 sequence is 13 residues long. Comment on this clone: Its specificity is unknown.

This chain connects TRBV7-2 to TRBJ2-5, with D hard to call. The sample was naive CD4+ T cells from blood. This sequence was found in a woman aged 35 to 49 in good health. CDR3 nucleotides: TGTGCCAGCAGCTCAGATTTCCAAGAGACCCAGTACTTC. Translating gives CASSSDFQETQYF.